These T cell receptor beta chains were read from a single sample in a study of T-cell reconstitution after alpha-beta-depleted transplantation in children. MiXCR, applied by TCRdb to the PCR reads, yields one record per CDR3 protein. The sample includes about 1,000,000 distinct CDR3 sequences, about 26% of them seen just once. Sequenced here: PBMCs, mostly from graft donor cells, sampled 360 days after TCRalphabeta/CD19-depleted stem cell transplant. These receptors all stem from a boy in the first two years of life who had a stem cell transplant for SCID, so the T cells may come from the graft donor. Both conserved end residues are part of each CDR3. Fields, in order: J gene, clone size, V gene, D gene, CDR3 DNA, CDR3 protein. D genes are given only for firm matches. Expanded clones get a size class; other rows say once, few or many, or leave the size out.

J gene: TRBJ2-3; clone size: NA; V gene: TRBV20-1; D gene: TRBD1; CDR3 DNA: TGCAGTGCTAGACGTGACAGGGGACGGGCAGATACGCAGTATTTT; CDR3 protein: CSARRDRGRADTQYF
J gene: TRBJ1-1; clone size: NA; V gene: TRBV7-8; D gene: NA; CDR3 DNA: TGTGCCAGCAGCTTTGAGACACCCCGAGGGAACACTGAAGCTTTCTTT; CDR3 protein: CASSFETPRGNTEAFF
J gene: TRBJ2-7; clone size: few; V gene: TRBV12-3/TRBV12-4; D gene: NA; CDR3 DNA: TGTGCCAGCAGTTTATATGGTAGCAGACGAGACGAGCAGTACTTC; CDR3 protein: CASSLYGSRRDEQYF
J gene: TRBJ2-3; clone size: few; V gene: TRBV20-1; D gene: TRBD2; CDR3 DNA: TGCAGTGCTAGAGAGACGGGGGGTCCGGTCGATACGCAGTATTTT; CDR3 protein: CSARETGGPVDTQYF
J gene: TRBJ2-7; clone size: NA; V gene: TRBV29-1; D gene: TRBD1; CDR3 DNA: TGCAGCGTTGAACAACAGGGGCAAGAGCAGTACTTC; CDR3 protein: CSVEQQGQEQYF
J gene: TRBJ2-7; clone size: NA; V gene: TRBV27; D gene: NA; CDR3 DNA: TGTGCCAGCAGTTTAGTGGCCAGGGCCTACGAGCAGTACTTC; CDR3 protein: CASSLVARAYEQYF
J gene: TRBJ2-3; clone size: NA; V gene: TRBV9; D gene: TRBD2; CDR3 DNA: TGTGCCAGCAGCGTGAATAGCGGGCGCACAGATACGCAGTATTTT; CDR3 protein: CASSVNSGRTDTQYF
J gene: TRBJ2-7; clone size: NA; V gene: TRBV7-2; D gene: NA; CDR3 DNA: TGTGCCAGCAGCTTAAGTCGGGGGTTTAGCGAGCAGTACTTC; CDR3 protein: CASSLSRGFSEQYF
J gene: TRBJ2-3; clone size: NA; V gene: TRBV10-1; D gene: NA; CDR3 DNA: TGCGCCAGCAGTGAAGCAGGGGGCACAGATACGCAGTATTTT; CDR3 protein: CASSEAGGTDTQYF
J gene: TRBJ2-7; clone size: NA; V gene: TRBV4-1; D gene: TRBD1; CDR3 DNA: TGCGCCAGCAGCCAAGATGACACCGGGACAGGTTCCAGCTACGAGCAGTACTTC; CDR3 protein: CASSQDDTGTGSSYEQYF
J gene: TRBJ1-4; clone size: NA; V gene: TRBV6-5; D gene: NA; CDR3 DNA: TGTGCCAGCAGTTTAGACGGTAGAATTGAAAAACTGTTTTTT; CDR3 protein: CASSLDGRIEKLFF
J gene: TRBJ1-3; clone size: NA; V gene: TRBV2; D gene: TRBD1; CDR3 DNA: TGTGCCAGCAGGGACAGGGCCCTTGGAGGAAACACCATATATTTT; CDR3 protein: CASRDRALGGNTIYF
J gene: TRBJ2-3; clone size: few; V gene: TRBV28; D gene: NA; CDR3 DNA: TGTGCCAGCAGTAATCGAGATACGCAGTATTTT; CDR3 protein: CASSNRDTQYF
J gene: TRBJ1-1; clone size: NA; V gene: TRBV9; D gene: NA; CDR3 DNA: TGTGCCAGCAGCGGAGGGACTTCCACTGAAGCTTTCTTT; CDR3 protein: CASSGGTSTEAFF
J gene: TRBJ2-7; clone size: NA; V gene: TRBV29-1; D gene: TRBD1; CDR3 DNA: TGCAGCGTTGTACGCCGTGGACCGGACAGGGTGACCTACGAGCAGTACTTC; CDR3 protein: CSVVRRGPDRVTYEQYF
J gene: TRBJ2-7; clone size: NA; V gene: TRBV7-8; D gene: NA; CDR3 DNA: TGTGCCAGCAGCTTACCTGACGGGCATGGACTTGGCGAGCAGTACTTC; CDR3 protein: CASSLPDGHGLGEQYF
J gene: TRBJ2-5; clone size: NA; V gene: TRBV20-1; D gene: NA; CDR3 DNA: TGCAGTGCTACCACCGGGACCACAGCGCGGGAGACCCAGTACTTC; CDR3 protein: CSATTGTTARETQYF
J gene: TRBJ2-1; clone size: NA; V gene: TRBV12-3/TRBV12-4; D gene: NA; CDR3 DNA: TGTGCCAGCGAACCGGGATACAATGAGCAGTTCTTC; CDR3 protein: CASEPGYNEQFF
J gene: TRBJ2-5; clone size: few; V gene: TRBV28; D gene: NA; CDR3 DNA: TGTGCCAGCAGTAAGGGGCAGGGTGTAAAGACCCAGTACTTC; CDR3 protein: CASSKGQGVKTQYF
J gene: TRBJ2-1; clone size: NA; V gene: TRBV27; D gene: TRBD2; CDR3 DNA: TGTGCCAGCAGTGCCAGCGGGGGGTTTCTCCACAATGAGCAGTTCTTC; CDR3 protein: CASSASGGFLHNEQFF
J gene: TRBJ2-7; clone size: NA; V gene: TRBV5-1; D gene: TRBD2; CDR3 DNA: TGCGCCAGCAGCTTGGACGGACTAGCGGGGGGCTCGAATGGAGGCTACGAGCAGTACTTC; CDR3 protein: CASSLDGLAGGSNGGYEQYF
J gene: TRBJ2-7; clone size: NA; V gene: TRBV21-1; D gene: NA; CDR3 DNA: TGTGCCAGCCCCTGGGCAGGTAAAGGCTACGAGCAGTACTTC; CDR3 protein: CASPWAGKGYEQYF
J gene: TRBJ2-2; clone size: few; V gene: TRBV10-3; D gene: NA; CDR3 DNA: TGTGCCATCAGTGGAGCGACTCGGGTTGTCGGGGAGCTGTTTTTT; CDR3 protein: CAISGATRVVGELFF
J gene: TRBJ2-5; clone size: NA; V gene: TRBV5-6; D gene: NA; CDR3 DNA: TGTGCCAGCAGCTTGGATGGGAAGGGGGAGACCCAGTACTTC; CDR3 protein: CASSLDGKGETQYF
J gene: TRBJ2-5; clone size: NA; V gene: TRBV25-1; D gene: NA; CDR3 DNA: TGTGCCAGCAGTGGGTTTCCTGGAGGGACCCAGTACTTC; CDR3 protein: CASSGFPGGTQYF
J gene: TRBJ1-2; clone size: NA; V gene: TRBV28; D gene: NA; CDR3 DNA: TGTGCCAGCAGTTTCCGCGACAGCGACTATGGCTACACCTTC; CDR3 protein: CASSFRDSDYGYTF
J gene: TRBJ1-4; clone size: once; V gene: TRBV5-1; D gene: NA; CDR3 DNA: TGCGCCAGCAGCCTCGGGCAGGGGATCGTCGGTGAAAAACTGTTTTTT; CDR3 protein: CASSLGQGIVGEKLFF
J gene: TRBJ2-5; clone size: NA; V gene: TRBV29-1; D gene: NA; CDR3 DNA: TGCAGCGCCACTCGGGGGCCCGAGACCCAGTACTTC; CDR3 protein: CSATRGPETQYF
J gene: TRBJ2-1; clone size: NA; V gene: TRBV12-3/TRBV12-4; D gene: TRBD1; CDR3 DNA: TGTGCCAGCAGTTTAGAGAGACAGGGGGCCAGGGAGCAGTTCTTC; CDR3 protein: CASSLERQGAREQFF
J gene: TRBJ2-5; clone size: few; V gene: TRBV4-1; D gene: NA; CDR3 DNA: TGCGCCAGCAGCCAAGCAGATGACGGCCTCGGGACCCAGTACTTC; CDR3 protein: CASSQADDGLGTQYF
J gene: TRBJ2-1; clone size: NA; V gene: TRBV5-5; D gene: NA; CDR3 DNA: TGTGCCAGCAGAGGGCGGTTAGGGGATGAGCAGTTCTTC; CDR3 protein: CASRGRLGDEQFF
J gene: TRBJ2-1; clone size: NA; V gene: TRBV24-1; D gene: NA; CDR3 DNA: TGTGCCACCAGTGACCTGGGTCTCGGCAATGAGCAGTTCTTC; CDR3 protein: CATSDLGLGNEQFF
J gene: TRBJ2-1; clone size: few; V gene: TRBV4-2; D gene: TRBD2; CDR3 DNA: TGTGCCAGCAGCCAAGATGCTAGCGGGGGGGCGAATGAGCAGTTCTTC; CDR3 protein: CASSQDASGGANEQFF
J gene: TRBJ2-7; clone size: NA; V gene: TRBV4-1; D gene: NA; CDR3 DNA: TGCGCCAGCAGCCAAGGAGGGGGGCTACCCTACGAGCAGTACTTC; CDR3 protein: CASSQGGGLPYEQYF
J gene: TRBJ2-1; clone size: NA; V gene: TRBV6-2/TRBV6-3; D gene: TRBD2; CDR3 DNA: TGTGCCAGCAGTTACTCCTCCGGCCGACTAGCGTCGATCAATGAGCAGTTCTTC; CDR3 protein: CASSYSSGRLASINEQFF
J gene: TRBJ2-5; clone size: few; V gene: TRBV29-1; D gene: NA; CDR3 DNA: TGCAGCGTTGATTTACTTGGGACATACCAAGAGACCCAGTACTTC; CDR3 protein: CSVDLLGTYQETQYF
J gene: TRBJ2-3; clone size: NA; V gene: TRBV12-3/TRBV12-4; D gene: NA; CDR3 DNA: TGTGCCAGCAGTTACCGAGGGGGGAGGGGGCGAGATACGCAGTATTTT; CDR3 protein: CASSYRGGRGRDTQYF
J gene: TRBJ1-1; clone size: NA; V gene: TRBV27; D gene: NA; CDR3 DNA: TGTGCCAGCAGACGAACGGGGACCTCTGCCACTGAAGCTTTCTTT; CDR3 protein: CASRRTGTSATEAFF
J gene: TRBJ2-7; clone size: few; V gene: TRBV7-9; D gene: TRBD1; CDR3 DNA: TGTGCCAGCAGCTCCCAGGGCAGGGGGCACGAGCAGTACTTC; CDR3 protein: CASSSQGRGHEQYF
J gene: TRBJ2-7; clone size: few; V gene: TRBV19; D gene: NA; CDR3 DNA: TGTGCCAGTAGAAAGACTCAAACCTCCTACGAGCAGTACTTC; CDR3 protein: CASRKTQTSYEQYF
J gene: TRBJ1-3; clone size: few; V gene: TRBV18; D gene: TRBD1; CDR3 DNA: TGTGCCAGCTCAAACGGACAGGCCCGGGCTGGAAACACCATATATTTT; CDR3 protein: CASSNGQARAGNTIYF
J gene: TRBJ2-7; clone size: few; V gene: TRBV5-1; D gene: TRBD1; CDR3 DNA: TGCGCCAGCAGCTCACAGGGGTTTACACACGAGCAGTACTTC; CDR3 protein: CASSSQGFTHEQYF
J gene: TRBJ2-7; clone size: few; V gene: TRBV3-1; D gene: NA; CDR3 DNA: TGTGCCAGCAGCCAAGATCACCCGACACCTACCTACGAGCAGTACTTC; CDR3 protein: CASSQDHPTPTYEQYF
J gene: TRBJ1-2; clone size: few; V gene: TRBV6-1; D gene: NA; CDR3 DNA: TGTGCCAGCAGTCCCGGGACAAAGAGAAAAGATGGCTACACCTTC; CDR3 protein: CASSPGTKRKDGYTF
J gene: TRBJ2-5; clone size: NA; V gene: TRBV13; D gene: NA; CDR3 DNA: TGTGCCAGCAGCTCCCGGGTAGCGCTGTCGGGAGAGACCCAGTACTTC; CDR3 protein: CASSSRVALSGETQYF
J gene: TRBJ2-7; clone size: NA; V gene: TRBV5-1; D gene: NA; CDR3 DNA: TGCGCCAGCAGCCTAATAGGGCCACCCTCGGGGCCCGAGCAGTACTTC; CDR3 protein: CASSLIGPPSGPEQYF
J gene: TRBJ1-3; clone size: NA; V gene: TRBV5-1; D gene: TRBD1; CDR3 DNA: TGCGCCAGCAGCCCTGACAGGGCCCCTGGAAACACCATATATTTT; CDR3 protein: CASSPDRAPGNTIYF
J gene: TRBJ2-7; clone size: few; V gene: TRBV29-1; D gene: NA; CDR3 DNA: TGCAGCGTCCTAGGGGGTAGCGGCTACGAGCAGTACTTC; CDR3 protein: CSVLGGSGYEQYF
J gene: TRBJ2-3; clone size: many; V gene: TRBV4-2; D gene: NA; CDR3 DNA: TGTGCCAGCAGCCCTAAAGGCAAAATTACGCAGTATTTT; CDR3 protein: CASSPKGKITQYF
J gene: TRBJ2-1; clone size: NA; V gene: TRBV5-1; D gene: NA; CDR3 DNA: TGCGCCAGCAGCTTGGAAGGGCGTTGGCTGTTCTTC; CDR3 protein: CASSLEGRWLFF
J gene: TRBJ2-2; clone size: many; V gene: TRBV12-3/TRBV12-4; D gene: NA; CDR3 DNA: TGTGCCAGCAGTTTAGGGTCCAGCAACACCGGGGAGCTGTTTTTT; CDR3 protein: CASSLGSSNTGELFF
J gene: TRBJ1-2; clone size: few; V gene: TRBV12-3/TRBV12-4; D gene: NA; CDR3 DNA: TGTGCCAGCAGGGGACCCCCCAAAGGCTACACCTTC; CDR3 protein: CASRGPPKGYTF
J gene: TRBJ2-7; clone size: few; V gene: TRBV6-1; D gene: TRBD1; CDR3 DNA: TGTGCCAGCAGCCGACAGGGCCCCATCTACGAGCAGTACTTC; CDR3 protein: CASSRQGPIYEQYF